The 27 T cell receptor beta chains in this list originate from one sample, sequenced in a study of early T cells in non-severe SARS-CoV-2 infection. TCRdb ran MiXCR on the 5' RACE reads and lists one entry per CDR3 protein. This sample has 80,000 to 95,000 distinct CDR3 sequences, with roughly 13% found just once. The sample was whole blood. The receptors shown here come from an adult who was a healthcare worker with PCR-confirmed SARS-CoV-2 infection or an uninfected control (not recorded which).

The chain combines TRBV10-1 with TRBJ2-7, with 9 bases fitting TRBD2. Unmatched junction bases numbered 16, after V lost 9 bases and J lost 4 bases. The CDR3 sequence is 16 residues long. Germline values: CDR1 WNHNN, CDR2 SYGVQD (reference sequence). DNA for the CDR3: TGCGCCAGGAAAGGTGGTAGCGGGGGCATTAGTTACGAGCAGTACTTC. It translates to CARKGGSGGISYEQYF.

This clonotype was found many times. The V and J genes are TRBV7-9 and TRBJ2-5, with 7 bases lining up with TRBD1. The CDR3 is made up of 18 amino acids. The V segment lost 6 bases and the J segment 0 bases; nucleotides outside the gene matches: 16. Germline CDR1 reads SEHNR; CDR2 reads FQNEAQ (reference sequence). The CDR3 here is CASREINAEGAYQETQYF. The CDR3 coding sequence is TGTGCCAGCAGGGAAATCAACGCCGAGGGGGCGTACCAAGAGACCCAGTACTTC.

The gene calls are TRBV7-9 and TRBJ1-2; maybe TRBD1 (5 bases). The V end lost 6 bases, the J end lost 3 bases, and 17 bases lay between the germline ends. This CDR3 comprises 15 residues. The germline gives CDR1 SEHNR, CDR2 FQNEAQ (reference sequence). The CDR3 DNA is TGTGCCAGCAGTGGCTACCGGGGAGGGGACTATGGCTACACCTTC. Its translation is CASSGYRGGDYGYTF.

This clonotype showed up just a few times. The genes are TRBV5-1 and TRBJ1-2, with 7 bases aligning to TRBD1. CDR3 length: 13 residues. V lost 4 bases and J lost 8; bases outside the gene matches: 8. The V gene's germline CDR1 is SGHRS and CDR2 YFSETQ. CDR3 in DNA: TGCGCCAGCAGCCCCCGACAGGGTGGGGGCTACACCTTC. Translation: CASSPRQGGGYTF.

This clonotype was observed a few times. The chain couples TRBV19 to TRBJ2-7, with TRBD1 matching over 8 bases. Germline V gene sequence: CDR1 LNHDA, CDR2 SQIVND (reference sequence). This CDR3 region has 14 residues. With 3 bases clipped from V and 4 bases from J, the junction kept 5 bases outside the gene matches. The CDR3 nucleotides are TGTGCCAGTAGTATCAGGGGGCTCACGTACGAGCAGTACTTC. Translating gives CASSIRGLTYEQYF. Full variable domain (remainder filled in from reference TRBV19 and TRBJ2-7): DGGITQSPKYLFRKEGQNVTLSCEQNLNHDAMYWYRQDPGQGLRLIYYSQIVNDFQKGDIAEGYSVSREKKESFPLTVTSAQKNPTAFYLCASSIRGLTYEQYFGPGTRLTVT.

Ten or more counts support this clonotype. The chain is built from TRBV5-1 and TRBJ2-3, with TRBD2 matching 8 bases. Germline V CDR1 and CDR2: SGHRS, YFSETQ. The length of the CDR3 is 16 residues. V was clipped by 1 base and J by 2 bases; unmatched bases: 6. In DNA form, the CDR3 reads TGCGCCAGCAGCTTGTCCGCGGGGGGCTCCACAGATACGCAGTATTTT. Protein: CASSLSAGGSTDTQYF.

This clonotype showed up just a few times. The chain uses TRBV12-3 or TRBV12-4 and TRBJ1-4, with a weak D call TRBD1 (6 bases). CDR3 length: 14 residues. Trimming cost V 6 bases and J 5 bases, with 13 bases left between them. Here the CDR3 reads CASRDTGWNEKLFF. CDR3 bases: TGTGCCAGCAGAGACACAGGGTGGAATGAAAAACTGTTTTTT.

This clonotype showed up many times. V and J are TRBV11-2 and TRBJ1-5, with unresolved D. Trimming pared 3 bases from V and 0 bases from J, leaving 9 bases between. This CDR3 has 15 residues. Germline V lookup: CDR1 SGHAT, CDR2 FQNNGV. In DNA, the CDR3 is TGTGCCAGCAGCTTGGGTACTTTTAGCAATCAGCCCCAGCATTTT. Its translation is CASSLGTFSNQPQHF.

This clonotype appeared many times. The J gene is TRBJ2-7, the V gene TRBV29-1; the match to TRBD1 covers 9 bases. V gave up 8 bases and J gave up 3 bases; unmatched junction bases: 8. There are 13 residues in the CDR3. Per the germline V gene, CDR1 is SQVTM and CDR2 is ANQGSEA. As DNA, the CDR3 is TGCAGCACCTCCGGGACAGGGAACTACGAGCAGTACTTC. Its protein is CSTSGTGNYEQYF.

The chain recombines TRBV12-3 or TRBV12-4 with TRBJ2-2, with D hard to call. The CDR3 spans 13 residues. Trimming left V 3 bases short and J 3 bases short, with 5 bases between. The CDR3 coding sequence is TGTGCCAGCAGTTTCCGGGACACCGGGGAGCTGTTTTTT. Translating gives CASSFRDTGELFF.

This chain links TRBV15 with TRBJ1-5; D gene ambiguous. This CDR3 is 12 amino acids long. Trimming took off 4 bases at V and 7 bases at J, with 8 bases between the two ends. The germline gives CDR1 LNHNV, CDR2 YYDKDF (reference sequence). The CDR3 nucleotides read TGTGCCACCAGCACCTTAGGACAGCCCCAGCATTTT. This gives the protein CATSTLGQPQHF.

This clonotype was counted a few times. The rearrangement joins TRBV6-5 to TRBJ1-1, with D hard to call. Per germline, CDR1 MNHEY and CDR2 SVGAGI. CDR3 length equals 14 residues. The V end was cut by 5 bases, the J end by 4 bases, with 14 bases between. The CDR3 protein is CASSRIRETTEAFF. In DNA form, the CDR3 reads TGTGCCAGCAGTCGTATTCGGGAAACCACTGAAGCTTTCTTT.

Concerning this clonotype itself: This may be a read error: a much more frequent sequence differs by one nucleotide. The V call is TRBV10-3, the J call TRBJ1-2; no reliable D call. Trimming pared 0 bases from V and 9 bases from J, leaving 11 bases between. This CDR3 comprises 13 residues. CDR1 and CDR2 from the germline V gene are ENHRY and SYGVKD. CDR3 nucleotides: TGTGCCATCAGTGAGTCGAGGGATTATAGCTACACCTTC. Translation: CAISESRDYSYTF.

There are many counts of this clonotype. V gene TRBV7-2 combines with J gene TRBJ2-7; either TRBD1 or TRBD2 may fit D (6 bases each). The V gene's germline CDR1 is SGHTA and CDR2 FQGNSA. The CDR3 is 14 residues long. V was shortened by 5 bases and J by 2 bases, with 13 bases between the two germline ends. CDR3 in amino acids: CASSADGGTYEQYF. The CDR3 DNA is TGTGCCAGCAGCGCGGACGGGGGCACCTACGAGCAGTACTTC.

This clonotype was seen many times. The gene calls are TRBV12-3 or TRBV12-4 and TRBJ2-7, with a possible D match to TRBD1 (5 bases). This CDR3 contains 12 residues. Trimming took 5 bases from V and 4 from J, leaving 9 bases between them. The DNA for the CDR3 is TGTGCCAGCAGTGGACATCCATACGAGCAGTACTTC. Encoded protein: CASSGHPYEQYF.

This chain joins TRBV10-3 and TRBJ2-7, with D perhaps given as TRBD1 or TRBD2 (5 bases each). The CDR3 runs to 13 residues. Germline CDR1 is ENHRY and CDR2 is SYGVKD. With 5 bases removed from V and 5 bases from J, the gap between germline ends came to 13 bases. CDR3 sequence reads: CAISKIMGDEQYF. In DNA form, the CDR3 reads TGTGCCATCAGTAAGATCATGGGGGACGAGCAGTACTTC.

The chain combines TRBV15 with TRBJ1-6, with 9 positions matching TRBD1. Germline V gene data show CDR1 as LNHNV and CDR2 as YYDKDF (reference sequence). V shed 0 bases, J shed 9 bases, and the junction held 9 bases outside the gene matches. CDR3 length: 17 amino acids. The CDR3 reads CATSREGPGQGFSPLHF. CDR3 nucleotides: TGTGCCACCAGCAGAGAAGGTCCGGGACAGGGTTTTTCACCCCTCCACTTT. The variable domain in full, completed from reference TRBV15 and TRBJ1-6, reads DAMVIQNPRYQVTQFGKPVTLSCSQTLNHNVMYWYQQKSSQAPKLLFHYYDKDFNNEADTPDNFQSRRPNTSFCFLDIRSPGLGDTAMYLCATSREGPGQGFSPLHFGNGTRLTVT.

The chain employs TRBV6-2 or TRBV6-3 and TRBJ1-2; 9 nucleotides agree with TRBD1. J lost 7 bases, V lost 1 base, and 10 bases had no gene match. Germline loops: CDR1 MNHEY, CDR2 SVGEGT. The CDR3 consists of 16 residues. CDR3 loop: CASSYYAAGTGFGYTF. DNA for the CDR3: TGTGCCAGCAGTTACTACGCCGCCGGGACAGGGTTTGGCTACACCTTC.

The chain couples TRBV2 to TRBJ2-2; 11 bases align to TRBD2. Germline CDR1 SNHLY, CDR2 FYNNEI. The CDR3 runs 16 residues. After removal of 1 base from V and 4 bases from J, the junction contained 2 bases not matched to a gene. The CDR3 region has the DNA TGTGCCAGCAGTGAAGTAGCGGGGGGGATCACCGGGGAGCTGTTTTTT. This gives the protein CASSEVAGGITGELFF.

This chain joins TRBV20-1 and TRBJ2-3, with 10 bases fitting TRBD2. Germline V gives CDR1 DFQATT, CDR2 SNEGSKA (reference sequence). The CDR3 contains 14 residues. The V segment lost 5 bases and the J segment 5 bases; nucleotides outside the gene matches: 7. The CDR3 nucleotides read TGCAGTGCTCATCGACTAGCGGGTGAAGATACGCAGTATTTT. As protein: CSAHRLAGEDTQYF.

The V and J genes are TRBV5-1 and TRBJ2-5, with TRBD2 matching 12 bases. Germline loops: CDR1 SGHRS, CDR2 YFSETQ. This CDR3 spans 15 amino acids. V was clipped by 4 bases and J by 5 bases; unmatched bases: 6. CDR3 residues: CASSLRTSGDETQYF. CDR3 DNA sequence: TGCGCCAGCAGCCTCCGGACTAGCGGGGATGAGACCCAGTACTTC.

CDR3 DNA: TGTGCCAGCACCTCACCCTACGAGCAGTACTTC. Protein product: CASTSPYEQYF. The V call is TRBV6-2 or TRBV6-3, the J call TRBJ2-7, with no clear D. The CDR3 is 11 residues long. With 7 bases removed from V and 2 bases from J, the gap between germline ends came to 6 bases. Germline CDR1 and CDR2: MNHEY and SVGEGT.

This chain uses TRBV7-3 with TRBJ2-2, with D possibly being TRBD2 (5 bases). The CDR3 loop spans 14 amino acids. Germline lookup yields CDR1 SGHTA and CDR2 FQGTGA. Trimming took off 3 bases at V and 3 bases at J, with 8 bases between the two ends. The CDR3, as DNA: TGTGCCAGCAGCTTGCCTAGCTACACCGGGGAGCTGTTTTTT. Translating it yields CASSLPSYTGELFF.

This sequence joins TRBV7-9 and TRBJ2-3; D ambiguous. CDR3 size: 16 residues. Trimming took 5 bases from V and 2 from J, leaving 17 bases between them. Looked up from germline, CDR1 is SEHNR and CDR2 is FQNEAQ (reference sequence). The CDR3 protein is CASSLSSGRTTDTQYF. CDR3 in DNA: TGTGCCAGCAGCCTATCTTCTGGGCGGACCACAGATACGCAGTATTTT.

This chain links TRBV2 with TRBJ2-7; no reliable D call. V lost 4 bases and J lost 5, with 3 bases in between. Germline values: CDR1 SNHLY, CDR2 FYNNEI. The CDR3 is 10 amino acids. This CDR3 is CASSGHEQYF. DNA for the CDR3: TGTGCCAGCAGTGGCCACGAGCAGTACTTC.

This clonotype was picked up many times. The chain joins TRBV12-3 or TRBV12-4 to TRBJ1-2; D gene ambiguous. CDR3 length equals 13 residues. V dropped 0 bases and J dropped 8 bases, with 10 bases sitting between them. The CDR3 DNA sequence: TGTGCCAGCAGTTTAGCGTCTACCGGAGGCTACACCTTC. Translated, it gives CASSLASTGGYTF.

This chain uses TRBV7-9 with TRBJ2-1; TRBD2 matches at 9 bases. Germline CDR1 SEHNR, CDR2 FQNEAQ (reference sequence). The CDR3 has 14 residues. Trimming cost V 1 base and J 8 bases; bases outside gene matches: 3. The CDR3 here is CASSLGTSVYEQFF. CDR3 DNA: TGTGCCAGCAGCTTAGGGACTAGCGTTTATGAGCAGTTCTTC.